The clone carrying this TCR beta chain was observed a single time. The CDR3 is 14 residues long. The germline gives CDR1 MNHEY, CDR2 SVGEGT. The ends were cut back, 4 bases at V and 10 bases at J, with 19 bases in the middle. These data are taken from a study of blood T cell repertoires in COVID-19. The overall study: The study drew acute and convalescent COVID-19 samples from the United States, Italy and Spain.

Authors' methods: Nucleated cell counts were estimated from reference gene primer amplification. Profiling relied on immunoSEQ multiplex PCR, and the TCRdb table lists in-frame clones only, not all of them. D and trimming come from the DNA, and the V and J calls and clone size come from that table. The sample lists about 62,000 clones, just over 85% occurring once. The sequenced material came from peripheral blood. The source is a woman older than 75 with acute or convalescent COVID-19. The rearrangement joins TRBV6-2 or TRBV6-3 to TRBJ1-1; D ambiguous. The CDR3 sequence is CASSSTLGSDRAFF. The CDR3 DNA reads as TGTGCCAGCAGTTCCACACTAGGTTCTGACCGAGCTTTCTTT.